Following are 10 T cell receptor beta chains from one sample sequenced in a study of lymphopenia after photon versus proton radiotherapy. Here immunoSEQ multiplex PCR was the method, and the copy in TCRdb shows in-frame clones only, minus some. Of around 29,000 clones detected, approximately 80% appear once; the ten largest clones hold roughly 15%. The specimen comprised peripheral blood, sampled from a patient treated with proton-based radiotherapy. The receptor set was obtained from a woman between 65 and 79 years old with pancreatic cancer.

The table lists this clone with a count of one. This chain connects TRBV28 to TRBJ2-7, with 10 nucleotides matching TRBD1. V dropped 1 base and J dropped 7; count of bases not matched to a gene: 13. CDR3 length: 17 residues. Germline V gene sequence: CDR1 MDHEN, CDR2 SYDVKM. CDR3 in DNA: TGTGCCAGCAGTTTATCCATCGGAGACAGGGGGCAAGGGGAGCAGTACTTC. Protein product: CASSLSIGDRGQGEQYF.

The chain joins TRBV5-1 to TRBJ2-2, with 7 bases aligning to TRBD1. This CDR3 spans 15 amino acids. CDR1 is SGHRS and CDR2 is YFSETQ in the germline V gene. V lost 3 bases and J lost 5; bases outside the gene matches: 7. The CDR3 DNA is TGCGCCAGCAGCTACGCCGACAGGGAAACCGGGGAGCTGTTTTTT. This codes for CASSYADRETGELFF. The complete variable domain, with remaining parts taken from reference TRBV5-1 and TRBJ2-2, reads KAGVTQTPRYLIKTRGQQVTLSCSPISGHRSVSWYQQTPGQGLQFLFEYFSETQRNKGNFPGRFSGRQFSNSRSEMNVSTLELGDSALYLCASSYADRETGELFFGEGSRLTVL.

J is TRBJ1-3 and V is TRBV5-1; 9 bases map to TRBD1. Germline CDR1 reads SGHRS; CDR2 reads YFSETQ. Losses at the gene ends were 5 bases for V and 0 bases for J; bases not matched to a gene: 12. The CDR3 is made up of 18 amino acids. CDR3 region: CASRPLLQGAFSGNTIYF. The CDR3 region has the DNA TGCGCCAGCAGACCCCTCTTACAGGGGGCCTTCTCTGGAAACACCATATATTTT.

This chain uses TRBV7-2 with TRBJ2-4; D possibly corresponds to TRBD2 (5 bases). Deletions cut 3 bases from V and 9 bases from J, with 15 bases between. CDR1 and CDR2 from the germline V gene are SGHTA and FQGNSA. CDR3 size: 14 residues. The CDR3 DNA sequence: TGTGCCAGCAGCTTGGAACTCCGGGATCCCATTCAGTACTTC. Encoded protein: CASSLELRDPIQYF. The variable domain in full, with the rest retrieved from reference TRBV7-2 and TRBJ2-4, is GAGVSQSPSNKVTEKGKDVELRCDPISGHTALYWYRQSLGQGLEFLIYFQGNSAPDKSGLPSDRFSAERTGGSVSTLTIQRTQQEDSAVYLCASSLELRDPIQYFGAGTRLSVL.

The chain combines TRBV7-9 with TRBJ2-2; the D is unclear. CDR3 size: 12 residues. V gave up 4 bases and J gave up 6 bases, with 6 bases separating them. CDR1 SEHNR and CDR2 FQNEAQ come from the germline V gene (reference sequence). The CDR3 reads CASSWAPGELFF. The CDR3 nucleotides are TGTGCCAGCAGCTGGGCACCCGGGGAGCTGTTTTTT.

The gene calls are TRBV19 and TRBJ1-4, with D maybe TRBD1 (6 bases). The germline V gene has CDR1 LNHDA and CDR2 SQIVND (reference sequence). The CDR3 runs to 15 residues. Trimming cost V 6 bases and J 8 bases, with 19 bases left between them. DNA of the CDR3: TGTGCCAGTAGGCCCCTGACAGGAAGAAGGGAAAAACTGTTTTTT. Residues: CASRPLTGRREKLFF. The full variable domain, completed using reference TRBV19 and TRBJ1-4, is DGGITQSPKYLFRKEGQNVTLSCEQNLNHDAMYWYRQDPGQGLRLIYYSQIVNDFQKGDIAEGYSVSREKKESFPLTVTSAQKNPTAFYLCASRPLTGRREKLFFGSGTQLSVL.

CDR3 DNA sequence: TGTGCCAGCAGTTTAGGGAATCTAGGACAGGGAATAGCGAGTCAAGAGACCCAGTACTTC. This codes for CASSLGNLGQGIASQETQYF. The V call is TRBV28, the J call TRBJ2-5, with 8 nucleotides matching TRBD1. Trimming took 2 bases from V and 2 from J; bases not matched to a gene: 19. The CDR3 runs to 20 residues. In germline, CDR1 is MDHEN, CDR2 SYDVKM.

The rearrangement links TRBV19 to TRBJ2-5, with D perhaps TRBD1 (6 bases). Germline V lookup: CDR1 LNHDA, CDR2 SQIVND (reference sequence). The CDR3 runs to 17 residues. Trimming removed 4 bases from V and 7 bases from J, with 25 bases in between. CDR3 nucleotides: TGTGCCAGTAGTACTCGCCATCTGGGACACCCCGTAGCGACCCAGTACTTC. This translates into CASSTRHLGHPVATQYF. Based on the CDR3 plus reference TRBV19 and TRBJ2-5, the full variable domain is DGGITQSPKYLFRKEGQNVTLSCEQNLNHDAMYWYRQDPGQGLRLIYYSQIVNDFQKGDIAEGYSVSREKKESFPLTVTSAQKNPTAFYLCASSTRHLGHPVATQYFGPGTRLLVL.

In its sample, this clone ranks as medium-sized. This chain uses TRBV29-1 with TRBJ1-1; possibly TRBD1 for D (5 bases). CDR1 and CDR2 (germline): SQVTM, ANQGSEA. The CDR3 runs 17 residues. V dropped 4 bases and J dropped 2 bases, with 23 bases sitting between them. CDR3 sequence reads: CSVVGVVAGRINTEAFF. DNA of the CDR3: TGCAGCGTTGTGGGGGTGGTAGCGGGCCGTATAAACACTGAAGCTTTCTTT. The whole variable domain, remainder taken from reference TRBV29-1 and TRBJ1-1, is SAVISQKPSRDICQRGTSLTIQCQVDSQVTMMFWYRQQPGQSLTLIATANQGSEATYESGFVIDKFPISRPNLTFSTLTVSNMSPEDSSIYLCSVVGVVAGRINTEAFFGQGTRLTVV.

This clone showed up just once. The V gene is TRBV7-2, the J gene TRBJ2-1; TRBD2 is a possible D gene (5 bases). CDR3 length: 16 amino acids. Between the trimmed V and J ends, which lost 3 bases and 0 bases, there was a span of 12 bases. Germline values: CDR1 SGHTA, CDR2 FQGNSA. The CDR3 sequence is CASSFVATRSYNEQFF. CDR3 nucleotide sequence: TGTGCCAGCAGCTTCGTAGCGACCCGCTCCTACAATGAGCAGTTCTTC. Full variable domain (missing parts from reference TRBV7-2 and TRBJ2-1): GAGVSQSPSNKVTEKGKDVELRCDPISGHTALYWYRQSLGQGLEFLIYFQGNSAPDKSGLPSDRFSAERTGGSVSTLTIQRTQQEDSAVYLCASSFVATRSYNEQFFGPGTRLTVL.